This TCR beta chain was obtained from a study of molecular identifiers for immune sequencing clone quantification listed by TCRdb under 2018. As for the study more broadly: For a replicate experiment, RNA from around 20,000 or 100,000 naive CD8 T cells was divided into five aliquots, of which four were sequenced. CD8 T cells were used in a methods study to benchmark molecular-identifier clustering-based TCR repertoire sequencing (MIDCIRS) and TCR RNA copy counting. Results and caveats for the whole study, not just this receptor: Clones above 20 RNA copies held over 97% of molecules in CMV-specific effector cells but under 1% in naive cells. Without barcode sub-clustering, chimeric consensus sequences inflated TCR diversity; chimeras reached as high as 47%. Highly expanded clone sizes could be underestimated because identical TCR molecules may share a barcode. Spiked-in Jurkat TCR RNA equivalent to a single cell was reported to be detectable even among 750,000 to 1,000,000 naive CD8 T cells. About 3 recovered TCR RNA copies per cell were obtained by modeling, versus about ten by digital PCR, implying a capture efficiency of roughly 32%. Spiked-in Jurkat TCR RNA (approximately 10 copies' worth), which is not part of the donor repertoire, was contained in the naive libraries.

The CDR3 starts with the cysteine, ends with the phenylalanine, and has 18 residues. Only the CDR3 DNA is retained, 54 bases long and in frame from the first base. CDR1 and CDR2, looked up from the germline V gene (reference sequence), are DFQATT and SNEGSKA. Libraries were constructed by PCR. Sequencing was performed on a NextSeq 500. Bulk TCR libraries were generated as previously described, with the TCR primers listed in Table S5 used. Purification of total RNA was performed with the Qiagen AllPrep DNA/RNA kit. Before analysis, reads from multiple sequencing runs of the same library were pooled. Concerning the study's data processing: Reads were retained only if the reads had an exact TCR constant sequence, and the retained reads were trimmed to 150 nt and grouped according to their 12-nt molecular barcodes. Reads in each barcode group were sub-clustered using a 15% Levenshtein threshold, and a quality-weighted consensus sequence was built for each RNA molecule. Non-functional sequences were filtered out, along with any lower-count sequence sitting one edit away from another sequence. Based on fitting two negative binomial distributions, any barcode sub-cluster with under 20% of the maximum read count was discarded. TCRdb redid the processing of the public reads, applying fastp at Q25 and MiXCR, and retained in-frame beta chains. One record per CDR3 amino acid sequence lists the most common genes and DNA. For this entry, the V and J calls and clone size follow TCRdb and not the study's own pipeline. The sample yields approximately 550,000 distinct CDR3 sequences; less than 30% were counted once. Approximately 0.8% of the sample rests with the top ten.

Notes on this clonotype: Its antigen target is currently unknown. At one end the junction does not follow the germline gene, possibly because of a read error.

Libraries of naive CD8 T cells were built from anywhere between roughly 17,000 and 1,000,000 sorted cells, with 10%, 30% or 50% of the purified RNA used. Naive CD8 T cells were FACS-sorted as CD8+CD4-CCR7+CD45RA+ on a BD FACSAria II into RLT Plus buffer. To test detection sensitivity, Jurkat RNA equal to 10 or so TCR copies was added to samples of about 18,000-1,100,000 naive CD8 T cells. CD8 T cells were enriched using RosetteSep CD8+ T Cell Enrichment Cocktail and Ficoll-Paque, and the enriched cells then underwent ACK red cell lysis. Here the chain combines TRBV20-1 and TRBJ2-1; 10 nucleotides in the junction match TRBD2. Material for sequencing was naive CD8+ T cells from blood, with Jurkat cell RNA spiked in. This sample's cell subset or site label indicates: FACS-sorted CD8+CD4-CCR7+CD45RA+ naive T cells. The TCR comes from a human donor in good health. Some libraries in this study had Jurkat cell RNA spiked in. The CDR3 is CTARPHSSGGAYYNEQFF. Here is the DNA: TGCACTGCTAGGCCGCACTCCAGCGGGGGGGCCTATTACAATGAGCAGTTCTTC.